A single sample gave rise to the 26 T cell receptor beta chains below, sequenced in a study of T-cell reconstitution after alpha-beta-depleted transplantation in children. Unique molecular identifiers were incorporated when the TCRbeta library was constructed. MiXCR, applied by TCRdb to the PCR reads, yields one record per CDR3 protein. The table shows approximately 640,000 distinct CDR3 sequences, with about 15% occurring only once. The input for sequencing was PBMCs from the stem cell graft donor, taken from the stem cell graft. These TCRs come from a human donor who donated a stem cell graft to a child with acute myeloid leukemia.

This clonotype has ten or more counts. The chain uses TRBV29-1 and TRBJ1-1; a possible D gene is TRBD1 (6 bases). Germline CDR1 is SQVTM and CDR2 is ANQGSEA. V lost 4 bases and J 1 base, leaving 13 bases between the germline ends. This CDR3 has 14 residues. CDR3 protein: CSVGAPRGNTEAFF. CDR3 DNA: TGCAGCGTTGGAGCCCCCAGGGGGAACACTGAAGCTTTCTTT.

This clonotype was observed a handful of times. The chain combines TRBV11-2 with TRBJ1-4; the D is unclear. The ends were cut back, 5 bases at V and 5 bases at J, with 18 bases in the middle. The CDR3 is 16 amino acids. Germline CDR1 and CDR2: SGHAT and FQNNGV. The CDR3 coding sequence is TGTGCCAGCAGCCCTCGGCGGAGCAGTTTAAATGAAAAACTGTTTTTT. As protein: CASSPRRSSLNEKLFF.

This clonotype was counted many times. DNA of the CDR3: TGCAGTGCTACGACGGTGCTTAATGAAAAACTGTTTTTT. Protein: CSATTVLNEKLFF. The chain joins TRBV20-1 to TRBJ1-4, with D hard to call. Germline assignment: CDR1 DFQATT and CDR2 SNEGSKA (reference sequence). This CDR3 has 13 residues. V gave up 4 bases and J gave up 4 bases, with 10 bases separating them.

The CDR3 here is CSARGGPTGELFF. DNA for the CDR3: TGCAGTGCTAGGGGGGGGCCGACCGGGGAGCTGTTTTTT. The rearrangement joins TRBV20-1 to TRBJ2-2; D may be TRBD2 (7 bases). Germline-derived CDR1 and CDR2 are DFQATT and SNEGSKA (reference sequence). The CDR3 loop spans 13 amino acids. The germline V and J ends were trimmed by 3 bases and 5 bases, with 10 bases remaining between them.

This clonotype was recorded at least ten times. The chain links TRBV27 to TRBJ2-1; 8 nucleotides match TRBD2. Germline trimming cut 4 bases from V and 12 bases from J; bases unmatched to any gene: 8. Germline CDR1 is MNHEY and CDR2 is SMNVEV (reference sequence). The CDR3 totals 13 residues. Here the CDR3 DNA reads TGTGCCAGCAGTTCATTGACCCTAGCGGGGCAGTTCTTC. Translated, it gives CASSSLTLAGQFF.

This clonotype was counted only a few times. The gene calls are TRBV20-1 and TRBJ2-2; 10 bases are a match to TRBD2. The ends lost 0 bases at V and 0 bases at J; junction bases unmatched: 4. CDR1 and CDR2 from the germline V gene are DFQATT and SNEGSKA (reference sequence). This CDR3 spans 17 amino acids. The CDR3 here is CSARDLAGASNTGELFF. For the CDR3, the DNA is TGCAGTGCTAGAGATCTAGCGGGGGCCTCGAACACCGGGGAGCTGTTTTTT.

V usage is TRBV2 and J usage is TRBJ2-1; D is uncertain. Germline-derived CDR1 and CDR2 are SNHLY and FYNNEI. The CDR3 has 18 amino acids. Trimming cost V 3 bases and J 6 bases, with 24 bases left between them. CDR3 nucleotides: TGTGCCAGCAGTGACCCCGGGCGACACCTAACCTTCTTCAATGAGCAGTTCTTC. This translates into CASSDPGRHLTFFNEQFF.

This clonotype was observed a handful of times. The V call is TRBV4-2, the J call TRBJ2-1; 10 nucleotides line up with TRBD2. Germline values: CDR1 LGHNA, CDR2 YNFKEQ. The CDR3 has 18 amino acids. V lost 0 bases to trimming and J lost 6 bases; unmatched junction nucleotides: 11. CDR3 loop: CASSQEASGGFRGNEQFF. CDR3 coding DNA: TGTGCCAGCAGCCAAGAGGCTAGCGGGGGCTTCCGGGGCAATGAGCAGTTCTTC.

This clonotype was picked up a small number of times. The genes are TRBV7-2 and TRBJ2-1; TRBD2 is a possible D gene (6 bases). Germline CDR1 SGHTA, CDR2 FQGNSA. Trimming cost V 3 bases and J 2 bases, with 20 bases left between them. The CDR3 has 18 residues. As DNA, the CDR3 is TGTGCCAGCAGCTTGGCACCCAGAGGGACTTATACCTACAATGAGCAGTTCTTC. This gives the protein CASSLAPRGTYTYNEQFF.

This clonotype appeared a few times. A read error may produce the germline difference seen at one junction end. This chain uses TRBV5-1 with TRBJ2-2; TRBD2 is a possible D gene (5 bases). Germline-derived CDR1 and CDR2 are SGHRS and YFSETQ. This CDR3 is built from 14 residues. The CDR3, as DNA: TGCCCCAGCAGCTTGAGAGCGGACACCGGGGAGCTGTTTTTT. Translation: CPSSLRADTGELFF.

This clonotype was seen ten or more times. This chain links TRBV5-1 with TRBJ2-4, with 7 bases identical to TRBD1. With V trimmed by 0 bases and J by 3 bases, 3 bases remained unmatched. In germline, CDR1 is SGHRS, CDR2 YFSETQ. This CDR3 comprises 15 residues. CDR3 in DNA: TGCGCCAGCAGCTTGGTCGGGACAGACAAAAACATTCAGTACTTC. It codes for CASSLVGTDKNIQYF.

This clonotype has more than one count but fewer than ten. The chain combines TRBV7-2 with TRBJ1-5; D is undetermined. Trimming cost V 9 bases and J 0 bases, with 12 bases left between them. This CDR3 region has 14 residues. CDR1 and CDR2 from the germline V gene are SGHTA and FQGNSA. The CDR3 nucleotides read TGTGCCAGTAGAGCTCTTTATAGCAATCAGCCCCAGCATTTT. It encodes CASRALYSNQPQHF.

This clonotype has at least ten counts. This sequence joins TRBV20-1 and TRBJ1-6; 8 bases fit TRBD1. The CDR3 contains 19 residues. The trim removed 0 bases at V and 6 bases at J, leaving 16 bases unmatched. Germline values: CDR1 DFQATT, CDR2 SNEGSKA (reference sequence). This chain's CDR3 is CSARERYRGSLSGNSPLHF. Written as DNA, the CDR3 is TGCAGTGCTAGAGAACGTTACAGGGGGTCTCTGAGCGGTAATTCACCCCTCCACTTT.

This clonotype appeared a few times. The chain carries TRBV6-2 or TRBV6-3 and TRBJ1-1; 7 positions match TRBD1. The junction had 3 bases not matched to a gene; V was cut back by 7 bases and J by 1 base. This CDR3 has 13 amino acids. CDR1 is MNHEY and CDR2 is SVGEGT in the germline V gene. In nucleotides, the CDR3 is TGTGCCAGCAAACAGGGGCAGAACACTGAAGCTTTCTTT. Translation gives CASKQGQNTEAFF.

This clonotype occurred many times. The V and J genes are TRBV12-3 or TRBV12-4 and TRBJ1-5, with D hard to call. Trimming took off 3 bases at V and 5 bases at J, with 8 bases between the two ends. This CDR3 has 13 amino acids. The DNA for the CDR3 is TGTGCCAGCAGTTTGGAAGTAGATCAGCCCCAGCATTTT. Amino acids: CASSLEVDQPQHF.

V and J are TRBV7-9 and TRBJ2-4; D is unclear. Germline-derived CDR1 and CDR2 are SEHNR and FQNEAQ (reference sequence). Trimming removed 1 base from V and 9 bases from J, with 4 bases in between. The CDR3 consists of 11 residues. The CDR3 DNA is TGTGCCAGCAGCTTAGAAGGCATTCAGTACTTC. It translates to CASSLEGIQYF.

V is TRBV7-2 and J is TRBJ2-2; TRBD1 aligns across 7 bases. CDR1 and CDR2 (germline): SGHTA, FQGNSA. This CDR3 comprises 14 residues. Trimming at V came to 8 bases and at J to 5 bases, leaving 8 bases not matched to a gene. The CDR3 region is CASLTGPGTGELFF. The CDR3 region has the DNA TGTGCCAGCCTGACAGGGCCAGGAACCGGGGAGCTGTTTTTT.

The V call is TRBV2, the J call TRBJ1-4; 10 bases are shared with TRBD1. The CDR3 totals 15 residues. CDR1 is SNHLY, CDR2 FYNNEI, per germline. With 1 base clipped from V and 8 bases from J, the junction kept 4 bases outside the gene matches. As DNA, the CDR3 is TGTGCCAGCAGTGAAGAGGGGACAGGGGTGGAAAAACTGTTTTTT. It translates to CASSEEGTGVEKLFF.

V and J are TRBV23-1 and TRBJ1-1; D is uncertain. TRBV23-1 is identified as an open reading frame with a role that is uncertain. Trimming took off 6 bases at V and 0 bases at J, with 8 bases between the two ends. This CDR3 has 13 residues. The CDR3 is CASRPLMNTEAFF. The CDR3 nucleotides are TGCGCCAGCAGGCCCCTAATGAACACTGAAGCTTTCTTT.

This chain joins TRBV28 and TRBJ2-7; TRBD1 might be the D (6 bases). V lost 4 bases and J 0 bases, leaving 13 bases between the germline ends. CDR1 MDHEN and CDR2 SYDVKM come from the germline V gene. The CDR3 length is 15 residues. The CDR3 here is CASSYDDRPSYEQYV. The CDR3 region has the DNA TGTGCCAGCAGTTACGACGACAGGCCCTCCTACGAGCAGTACGTC.

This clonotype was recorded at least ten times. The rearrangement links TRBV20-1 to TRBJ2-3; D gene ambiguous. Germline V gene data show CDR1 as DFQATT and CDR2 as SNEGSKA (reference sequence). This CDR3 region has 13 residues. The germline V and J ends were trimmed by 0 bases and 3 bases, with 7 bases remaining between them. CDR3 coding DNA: TGCAGTGCTAGAGAGGGTTGGACAGATACGCAGTATTTT. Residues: CSAREGWTDTQYF.

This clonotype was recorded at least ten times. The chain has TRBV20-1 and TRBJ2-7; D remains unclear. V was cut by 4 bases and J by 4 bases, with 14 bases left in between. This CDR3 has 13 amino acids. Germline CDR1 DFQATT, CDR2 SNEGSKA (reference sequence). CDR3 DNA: TGCAGTGCTAAGTGGTCAGGAGTGTACGAGCAGTACGTC. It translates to CSAKWSGVYEQYV.

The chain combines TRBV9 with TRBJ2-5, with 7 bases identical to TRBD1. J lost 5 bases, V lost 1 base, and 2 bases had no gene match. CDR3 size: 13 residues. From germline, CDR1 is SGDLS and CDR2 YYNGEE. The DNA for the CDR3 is TGTGCCAGCAGCGTAAACAGGGGCGAGACCCAGTACTTC. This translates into CASSVNRGETQYF.

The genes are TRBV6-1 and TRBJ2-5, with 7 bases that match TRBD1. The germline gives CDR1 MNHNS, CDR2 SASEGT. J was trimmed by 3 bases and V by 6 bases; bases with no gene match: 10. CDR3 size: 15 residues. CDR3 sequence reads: CASSSFTGVEETQYF. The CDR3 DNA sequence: TGTGCCAGCAGCAGTTTCACAGGGGTAGAAGAGACCCAGTACTTC.

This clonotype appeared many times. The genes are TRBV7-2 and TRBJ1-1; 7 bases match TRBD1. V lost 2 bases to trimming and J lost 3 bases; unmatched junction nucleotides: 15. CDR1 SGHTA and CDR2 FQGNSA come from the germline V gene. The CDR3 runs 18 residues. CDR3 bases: TGTGCCAGCAGCTTAACTTCCAGGGGGAGGTTTATGGACACTGAAGCTTTCTTT. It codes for CASSLTSRGRFMDTEAFF. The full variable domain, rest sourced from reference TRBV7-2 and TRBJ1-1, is GAGVSQSPSNKVTEKGKDVELRCDPISGHTALYWYRQSLGQGLEFLIYFQGNSAPDKSGLPSDRFSAERTGGSVSTLTIQRTQQEDSAVYLCASSLTSRGRFMDTEAFFGQGTRLTVV.

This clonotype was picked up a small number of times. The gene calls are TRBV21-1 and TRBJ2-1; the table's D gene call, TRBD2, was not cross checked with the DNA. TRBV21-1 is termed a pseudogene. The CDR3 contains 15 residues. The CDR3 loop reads CASSKERVPYNEQFF. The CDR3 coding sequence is TGTGCCAGCAGCAAAGAGAGGGTACCCTACAATGAGCAGTTCTTC.